The 10 T cell receptor beta chains reported below all come from one sample, sequenced in a study of blood T cell repertoires in COVID-19. TCRdb's table, derived via immunoSEQ multiplex PCR, lists solely in-frame clones and lacks some. The sample lists about 340,000 clones, 85% to 90% seen once, with about 6.3% in the top ten. The specimen sequenced was peripheral blood. These receptors came from a woman aged 45-60 years with COVID-19, enrolled during active disease.

V usage is TRBV4-3 and J usage is TRBJ2-3, with D perhaps matching TRBD2 (5 bases). V lost 0 bases, J lost 2 bases, and 15 bases lay in between. This CDR3 has 17 amino acids. Germline-derived CDR1 and CDR2 are LGHNA and YSLEER. The CDR3 region is CASSQDSAGWVTDTQYF. CDR3 DNA: TGCGCCAGCAGCCAAGATTCGGCGGGTTGGGTCACAGATACGCAGTATTTT.

The chain combines TRBV2 with TRBJ2-5, with TRBD2 matching over 10 bases. The CDR3 contains 19 residues. From germline, CDR1 is SNHLY and CDR2 FYNNEI. J lost 3 bases, V lost 0 bases, and 13 bases had no gene match. CDR3 amino acids: CASSEATPLAGAHEETQYF. The CDR3 DNA reads as TGTGCCAGCAGTGAAGCGACTCCTCTAGCGGGAGCGCACGAAGAGACCCAGTACTTC.

This chain uses TRBV11-3 with TRBJ2-1, with TRBD2 matching 15 bases. Germline V gives CDR1 SGHNT, CDR2 YENEEA. The CDR3 runs to 18 residues. The ends lost 5 bases at V and 8 bases at J; junction bases unmatched: 13. Written as DNA, the CDR3 is TGTGCCAGCAGCAGGGGACTAGCGGGAGGAACCGATAGGGATGAGCAGTTCTTC. Encoded protein: CASSRGLAGGTDRDEQFF.

J is TRBJ1-2 and V is TRBV5-6; no definite D call. Germline CDR1 SGHDT, CDR2 YYEEEE. V shed 0 bases and J shed 6 bases, with 9 bases lying between them. The CDR3 length is 13 residues. Written as DNA, the CDR3 is TGTGCCAGCAGCTTGGTGTCAGGCAATGGCTACACCTTC. Amino acid sequence: CASSLVSGNGYTF.

The CDR3 spells CASIKARATLSGNTIYF. CDR3 sequence (DNA): TGTGCCAGTATAAAAGCCAGGGCTACACTCTCTGGAAACACCATATATTTT. The V gene is TRBV19, the J gene TRBJ1-3; D is possibly TRBD1 (5 bases). Between the trimmed V and J ends, which lost 7 bases and 0 bases, there was a span of 19 bases. Germline-derived CDR1 and CDR2 are LNHDA and SQIVND (reference sequence). This CDR3 spans 17 amino acids.

The rearrangement links TRBV5-1 to TRBJ2-7, with 7 bases aligning to TRBD2. CDR1 is SGHRS and CDR2 is YFSETQ in the germline V gene. After removal of 1 base from V and 7 bases from J, the junction contained 5 bases not matched to a gene. The CDR3 is 13 amino acids. CDR3 DNA sequence: TGCGCCAGCAGCTTGTGGGGGGGATTGGAGCAGTACTTC. This sequence encodes CASSLWGGLEQYF. Supplemented by reference TRBV5-1 and TRBJ2-7, the full variable domain reads KAGVTQTPRYLIKTRGQQVTLSCSPISGHRSVSWYQQTPGQGLQFLFEYFSETQRNKGNFPGRFSGRQFSNSRSEMNVSTLELGDSALYLCASSLWGGLEQYFGPGTRLTVT.

The chain combines TRBV9 with TRBJ1-5; the D gene is possibly TRBD1 (5 bases). The germline V gene encodes CDR1 SGDLS and CDR2 YYNGEE. The CDR3 covers 16 residues. Trimming shortened V by 4 bases and J by 5 bases, and 19 bases separated the two germline ends. The CDR3 DNA sequence: TGTGCCAGCAGCCCCTATCTTGGTGGGGGGGATCAGCCCCAGCATTTT. Protein: CASSPYLGGGDQPQHF.

The rearrangement uses TRBV14 and TRBJ1-1; a weak D match, TRBD1 (5 bases). CDR1 is SGHDN and CDR2 is FVKESK in the germline V gene. The CDR3 is 13 residues long. Trimming stripped 4 bases from V and 4 bases from J, with 10 bases between. CDR3 bases: TGTGCCAGCAGCCTCGGGGGGGTCACTGAAGCTTTCTTT. Amino acid sequence: CASSLGGVTEAFF.

The chain links TRBV9 to TRBJ2-1; 8 bases fit TRBD2. The germline V gene encodes CDR1 SGDLS and CDR2 YYNGEE. The CDR3 length is 18 residues. V shed 4 bases, J shed 9 bases, and the junction held 21 bases outside the gene matches. CDR3 DNA sequence: TGTGCCAGCAGCTCCCGGTCAAGGCCGGGACTAGGAGCTCGTGAGCAGTTCTTC. As protein: CASSSRSRPGLGAREQFF.

This sequence joins TRBV7-9 and TRBJ1-1; TRBD1 aligns across 8 bases. Germline CDR1 and CDR2: SEHNR and FQNEAQ (reference sequence). Trimming cost V 5 bases and J 3 bases; bases outside gene matches: 17. The CDR3 covers 18 residues. The CDR3 loop is CASSPKSDRGPRDTEAFF. The CDR3 nucleotides are TGTGCCAGCAGCCCAAAATCCGACAGGGGCCCTCGGGACACTGAAGCTTTCTTT.